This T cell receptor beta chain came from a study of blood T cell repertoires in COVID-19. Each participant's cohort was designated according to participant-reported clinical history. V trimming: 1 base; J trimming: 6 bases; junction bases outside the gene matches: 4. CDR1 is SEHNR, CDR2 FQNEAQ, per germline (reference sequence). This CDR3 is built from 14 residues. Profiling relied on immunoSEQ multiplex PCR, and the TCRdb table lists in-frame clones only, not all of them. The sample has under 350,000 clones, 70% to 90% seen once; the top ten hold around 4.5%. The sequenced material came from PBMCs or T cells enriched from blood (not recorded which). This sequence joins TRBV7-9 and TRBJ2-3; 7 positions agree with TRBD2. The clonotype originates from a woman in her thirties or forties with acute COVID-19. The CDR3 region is CASSLGLARDTQYF. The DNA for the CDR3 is TGTGCCAGCAGCTTAGGACTAGCACGGGATACGCAGTATTTT.